The entry that follows covers one T cell receptor (beta chain) sequence. The antigen is unknown. Repertoires were generated with immunoSEQ multiplex PCR, while TCRdb's copy carries only in-frame clones and drops some. The sample shows 30,000 to 40,000 clones, 75% to 85% of them seen only once. The sample belongs to a study of a mutant IDH1 vaccine in newly diagnosed glioma. Study summary: Treated individuals were about 60% male and roughly 38% female, averaging roughly 39 years of age. Earlier care involved radiotherapy, temozolomide, or both, and the majority received both. General study findings and limits: Pseudoprogression showed no apparent link to changes in top peripheral T cell clonotypes.

The CDR3 length is 16 residues. Germline CDR1 and CDR2: SGHRS and YFSETQ. J was trimmed by 1 base and V by 0 bases; bases with no gene match: 1. Time point specified: baseline, week 1 (first vaccination visit). Treatment reported: pre-vaccination baseline after standard-of-care therapy. The TCR was taken from a man between 40 and 49 years old with glioma. Some clones in this sample may be carry-over from other donors' samples. This specimen consisted of PBMCs, obtained from a glioma patient treated with radiotherapy, temozolomide or both. The chain employs TRBV5-1 and TRBJ1-3, with TRBD1 matching over 10 bases. CDR3: CASSLVGQGSGNTIYF. CDR3 nucleotide sequence: TGCGCCAGCAGCTTGGTGGGACAGGGGTCTGGAAACACCATATATTTT. The full variable domain, rest sourced from reference TRBV5-1 and TRBJ1-3, is KAGVTQTPRYLIKTRGQQVTLSCSPISGHRSVSWYQQTPGQGLQFLFEYFSETQRNKGNFPGRFSGRQFSNSRSEMNVSTLELGDSALYLCASSLVGQGSGNTIYFGEGSWLTVV.